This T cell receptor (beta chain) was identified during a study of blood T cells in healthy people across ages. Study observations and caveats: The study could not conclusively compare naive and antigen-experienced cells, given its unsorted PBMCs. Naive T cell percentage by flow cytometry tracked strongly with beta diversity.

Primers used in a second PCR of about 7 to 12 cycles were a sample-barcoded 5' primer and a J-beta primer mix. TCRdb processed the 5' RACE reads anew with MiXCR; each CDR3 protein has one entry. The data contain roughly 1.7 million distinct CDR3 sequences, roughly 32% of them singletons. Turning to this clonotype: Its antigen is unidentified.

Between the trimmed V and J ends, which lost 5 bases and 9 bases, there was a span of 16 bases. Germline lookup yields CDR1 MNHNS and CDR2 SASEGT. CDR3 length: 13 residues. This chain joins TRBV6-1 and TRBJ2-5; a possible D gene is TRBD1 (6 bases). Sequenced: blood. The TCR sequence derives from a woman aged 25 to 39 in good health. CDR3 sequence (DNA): TGTGCCAGCAGTTCCGGGACATTGATGGCCCAGTACTTC. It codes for CASSSGTLMAQYF.